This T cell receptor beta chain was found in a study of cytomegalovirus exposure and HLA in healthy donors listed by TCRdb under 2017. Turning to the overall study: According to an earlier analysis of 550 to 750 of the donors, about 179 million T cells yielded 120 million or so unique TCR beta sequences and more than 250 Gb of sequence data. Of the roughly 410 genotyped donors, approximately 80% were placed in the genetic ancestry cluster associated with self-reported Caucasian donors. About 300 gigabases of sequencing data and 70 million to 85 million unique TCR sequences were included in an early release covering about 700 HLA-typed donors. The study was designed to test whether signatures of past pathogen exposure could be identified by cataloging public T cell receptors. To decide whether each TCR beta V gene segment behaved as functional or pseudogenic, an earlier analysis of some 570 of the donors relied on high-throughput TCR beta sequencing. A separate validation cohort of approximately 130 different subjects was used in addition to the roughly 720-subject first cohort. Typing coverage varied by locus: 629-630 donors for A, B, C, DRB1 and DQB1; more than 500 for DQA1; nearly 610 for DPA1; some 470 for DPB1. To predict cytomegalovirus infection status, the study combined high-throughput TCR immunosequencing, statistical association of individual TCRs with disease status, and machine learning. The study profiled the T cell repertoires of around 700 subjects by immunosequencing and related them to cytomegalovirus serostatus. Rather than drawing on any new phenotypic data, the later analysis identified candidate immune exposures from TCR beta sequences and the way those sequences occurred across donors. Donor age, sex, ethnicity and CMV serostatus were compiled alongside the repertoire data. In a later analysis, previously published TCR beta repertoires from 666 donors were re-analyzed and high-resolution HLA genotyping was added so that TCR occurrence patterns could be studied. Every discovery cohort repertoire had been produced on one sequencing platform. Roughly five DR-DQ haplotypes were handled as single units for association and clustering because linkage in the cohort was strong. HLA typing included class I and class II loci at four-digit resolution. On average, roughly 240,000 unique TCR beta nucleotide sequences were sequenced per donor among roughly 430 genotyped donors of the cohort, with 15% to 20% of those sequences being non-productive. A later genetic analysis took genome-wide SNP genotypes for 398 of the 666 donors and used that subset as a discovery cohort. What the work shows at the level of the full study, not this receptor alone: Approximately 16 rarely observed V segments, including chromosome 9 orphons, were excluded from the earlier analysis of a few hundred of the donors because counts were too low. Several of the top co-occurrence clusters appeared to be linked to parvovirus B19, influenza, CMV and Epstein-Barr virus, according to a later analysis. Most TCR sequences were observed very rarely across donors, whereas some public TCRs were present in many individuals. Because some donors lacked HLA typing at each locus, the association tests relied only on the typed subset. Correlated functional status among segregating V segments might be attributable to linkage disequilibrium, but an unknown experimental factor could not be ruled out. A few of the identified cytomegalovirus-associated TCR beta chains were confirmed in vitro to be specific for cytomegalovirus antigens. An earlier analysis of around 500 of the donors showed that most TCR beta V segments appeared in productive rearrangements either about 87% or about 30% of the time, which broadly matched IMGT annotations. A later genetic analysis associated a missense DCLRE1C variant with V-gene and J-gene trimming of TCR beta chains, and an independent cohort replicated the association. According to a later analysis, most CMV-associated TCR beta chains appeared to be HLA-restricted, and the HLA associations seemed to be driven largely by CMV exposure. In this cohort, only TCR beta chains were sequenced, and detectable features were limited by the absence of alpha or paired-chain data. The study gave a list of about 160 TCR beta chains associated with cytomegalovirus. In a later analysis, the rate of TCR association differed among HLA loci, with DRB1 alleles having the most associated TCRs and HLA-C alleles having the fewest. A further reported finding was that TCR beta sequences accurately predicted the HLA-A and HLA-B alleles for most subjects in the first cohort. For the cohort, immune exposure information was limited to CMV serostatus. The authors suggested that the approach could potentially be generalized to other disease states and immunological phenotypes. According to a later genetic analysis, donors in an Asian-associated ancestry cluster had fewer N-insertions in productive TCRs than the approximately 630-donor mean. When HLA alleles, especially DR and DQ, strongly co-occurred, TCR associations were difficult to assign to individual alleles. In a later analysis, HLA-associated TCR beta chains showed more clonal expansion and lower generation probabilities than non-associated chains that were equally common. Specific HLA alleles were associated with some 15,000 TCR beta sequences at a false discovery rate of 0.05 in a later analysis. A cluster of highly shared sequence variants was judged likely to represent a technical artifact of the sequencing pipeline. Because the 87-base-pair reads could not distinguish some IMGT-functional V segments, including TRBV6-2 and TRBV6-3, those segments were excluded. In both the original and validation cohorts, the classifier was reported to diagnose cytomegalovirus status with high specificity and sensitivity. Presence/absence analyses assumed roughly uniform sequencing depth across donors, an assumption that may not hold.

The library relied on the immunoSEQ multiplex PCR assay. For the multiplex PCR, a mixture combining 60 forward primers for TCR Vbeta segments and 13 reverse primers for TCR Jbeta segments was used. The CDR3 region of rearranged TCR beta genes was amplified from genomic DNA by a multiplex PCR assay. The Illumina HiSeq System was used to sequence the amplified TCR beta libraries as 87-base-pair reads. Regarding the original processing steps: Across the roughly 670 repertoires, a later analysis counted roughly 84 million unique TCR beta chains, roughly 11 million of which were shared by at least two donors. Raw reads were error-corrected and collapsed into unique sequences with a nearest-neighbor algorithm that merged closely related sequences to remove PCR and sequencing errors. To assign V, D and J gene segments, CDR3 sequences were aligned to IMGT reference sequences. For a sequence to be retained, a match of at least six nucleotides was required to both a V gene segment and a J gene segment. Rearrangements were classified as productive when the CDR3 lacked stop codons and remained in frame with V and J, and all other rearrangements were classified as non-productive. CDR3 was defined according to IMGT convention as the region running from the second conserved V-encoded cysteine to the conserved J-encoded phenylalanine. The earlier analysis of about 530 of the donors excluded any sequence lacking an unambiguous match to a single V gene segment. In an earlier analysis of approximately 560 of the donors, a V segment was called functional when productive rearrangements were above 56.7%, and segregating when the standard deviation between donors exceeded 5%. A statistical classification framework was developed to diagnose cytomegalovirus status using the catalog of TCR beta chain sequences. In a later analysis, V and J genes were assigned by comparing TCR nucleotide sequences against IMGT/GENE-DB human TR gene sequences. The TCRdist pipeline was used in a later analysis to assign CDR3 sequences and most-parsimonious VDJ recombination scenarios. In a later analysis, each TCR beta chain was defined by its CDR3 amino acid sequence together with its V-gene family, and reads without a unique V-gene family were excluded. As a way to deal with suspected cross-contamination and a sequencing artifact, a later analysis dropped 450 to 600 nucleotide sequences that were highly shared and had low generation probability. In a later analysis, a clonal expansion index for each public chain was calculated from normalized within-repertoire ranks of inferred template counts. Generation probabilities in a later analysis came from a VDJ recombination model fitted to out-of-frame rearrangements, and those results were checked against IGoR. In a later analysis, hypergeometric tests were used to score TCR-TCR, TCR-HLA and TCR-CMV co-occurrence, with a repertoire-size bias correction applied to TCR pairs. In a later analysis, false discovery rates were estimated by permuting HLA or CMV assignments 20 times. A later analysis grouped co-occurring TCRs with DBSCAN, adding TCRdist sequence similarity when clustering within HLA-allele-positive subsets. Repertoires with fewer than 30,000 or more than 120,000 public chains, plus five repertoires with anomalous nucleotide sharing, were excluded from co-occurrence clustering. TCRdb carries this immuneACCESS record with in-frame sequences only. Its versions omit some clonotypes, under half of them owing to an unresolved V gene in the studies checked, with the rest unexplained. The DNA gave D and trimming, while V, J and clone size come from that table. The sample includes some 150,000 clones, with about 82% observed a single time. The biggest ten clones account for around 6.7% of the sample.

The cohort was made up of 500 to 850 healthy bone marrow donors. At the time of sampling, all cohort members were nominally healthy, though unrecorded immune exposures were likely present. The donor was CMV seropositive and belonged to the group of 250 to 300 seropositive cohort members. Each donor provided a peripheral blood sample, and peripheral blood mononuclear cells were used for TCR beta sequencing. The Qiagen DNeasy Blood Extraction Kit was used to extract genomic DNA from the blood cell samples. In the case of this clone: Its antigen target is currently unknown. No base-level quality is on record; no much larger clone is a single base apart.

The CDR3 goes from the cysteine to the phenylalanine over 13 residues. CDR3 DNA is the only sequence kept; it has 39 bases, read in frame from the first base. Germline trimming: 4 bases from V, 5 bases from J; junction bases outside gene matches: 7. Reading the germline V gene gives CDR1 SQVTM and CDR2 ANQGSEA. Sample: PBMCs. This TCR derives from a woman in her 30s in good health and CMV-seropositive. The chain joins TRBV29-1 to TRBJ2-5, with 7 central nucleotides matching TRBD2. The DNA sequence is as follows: TGCAGCGTTGGATTGAGGGGAGGGGAGACCCAGTACTTC. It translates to CSVGLRGGETQYF.